This T cell receptor beta chain was identified during a study of CD8+ T cells in alopecia areata. It was cDNA, reverse transcribed from extracted RNA, that served as the sequencing template. Repertoires were generated with immunoSEQ multiplex PCR, while TCRdb's copy carries only in-frame clones and drops some. In the table there are roughly 190,000 clones, about three fifths of which are singletons. Treatment reported: oral pan-JAK inhibitor, 5-10 mg twice daily. In germline, CDR1 is SQVTM, CDR2 ANQGSEA. The CDR3 runs to 13 residues. Regarding the study as a whole: Persistence during tofacitinib was seen for many expanded lesional clones in scalp and blood. Both scalp clonality and the expanded CD8+ clones among the top 100 showed a significant decrease with tofacitinib.

A note on this clone: Antigen unknown. Relative to the germline gene, one junction end is altered; a read error may explain this.

The clonotype comes from a human donor with alopecia areata. The starting material was CD4+ T cells sorted from blood, obtained around week 50, from a patient treated with tofacitinib. This chain links TRBV29-1 with TRBJ1-1, with TRBD1 identical over 7 bases. CDR3 DNA sequence: TGCAGCGTTGCCCCGGGACAGAACCCTGAAGCTTTCTTT. This gives the protein CSVAPGQNPEAFF.